Below are 15 T cell receptor beta chains sequenced from a single sample in a study of blood T cell repertoires in COVID-19. The assay was immunoSEQ multiplex PCR, and TCRdb's table has in-frame clones only and misses some. The data contain 100,000 to 150,000 clones, around 77% of them singletons. The sequencing input was peripheral blood. The receptors originated from a human donor in a cohort sampled during active COVID-19.

The chain is built from TRBV6-5 and TRBJ1-1, with 7 bases aligning to TRBD1. The CDR3 has 15 amino acids. J was trimmed by 2 bases and V by 6 bases; bases with no gene match: 9. Per the germline V gene, CDR1 is MNHEY and CDR2 is SVGAGI. The CDR3 loop reads CASSQMGQLNTEAFF. In DNA, the CDR3 is TGTGCCAGCAGCCAAATGGGACAGCTTAACACTGAAGCTTTCTTT.

This clone was picked up a small number of times. The CDR3 region is CASSPLAGGPSGELFF. The CDR3 DNA reads TGCGCCAGCAGCCCCTTAGCGGGAGGGCCGTCCGGGGAGCTGTTTTTT. The chain employs TRBV4-1 and TRBJ2-2; TRBD2 aligns across 11 bases. V was pared by 4 bases and J by 6 bases, with 7 bases of the junction left unmatched. Germline V gene data show CDR1 as MGHRA and CDR2 as YSYEKL. This CDR3 spans 16 amino acids.

V and J are TRBV28 and TRBJ2-5, with TRBD1 matching 10 bases. This CDR3 has 17 residues. The germline gives CDR1 MDHEN, CDR2 SYDVKM. Germline trimming cut 5 bases from V and 5 bases from J; bases unmatched to any gene: 14. CDR3 sequence (DNA): TGTGCCAGCAGTCCCCTACCGGGACAGGGGCATTGGGAGACCCAGTACTTC. Protein product: CASSPLPGQGHWETQYF.

This chain connects TRBV10-3 to TRBJ1-1; D gene uncertain. The CDR3 consists of 12 residues. With 2 bases removed from V and 10 bases from J, the gap between germline ends came to 11 bases. The germline CDR1 and CDR2 sequences are ENHRY and SYGVKD. CDR3 loop: CAISEGPAVAFF. As DNA, the CDR3 is TGTGCCATCAGTGAGGGGCCAGCGGTAGCTTTCTTT.

The J gene is TRBJ2-3, the V gene TRBV10-3, with TRBD1 matching over 7 bases. V shed 10 bases, J shed 4 bases, and the junction held 11 bases outside the gene matches. Germline CDR1 is ENHRY and CDR2 is SYGVKD. The CDR3 is 14 residues long. CDR3 nucleotide sequence: TGTGCCACCTCTCCAGGGGGTGGTGCAGATACGCAGTATTTT. This encodes CATSPGGGADTQYF.

The chain has TRBV11-3 and TRBJ2-7, with D maybe TRBD1 (6 bases). Germline values: CDR1 SGHNT, CDR2 YENEEA. The CDR3 spans 15 residues. Trimming left V 3 bases short and J 0 bases short, with 12 bases between. CDR3 amino acids: CASSFLTGSSYEQYF. The CDR3 region has the DNA TGTGCCAGCAGCTTTCTTACAGGGAGCTCCTACGAGCAGTACTTC.

The chain's CDR3 is CASSQVRTGWGETQYF. The CDR3, as DNA: TGTGCCAGCAGCCAAGTCCGGACAGGGTGGGGAGAGACCCAGTACTTC. This chain connects TRBV14 to TRBJ2-5, with 8 bases matching TRBD1. CDR1 is SGHDN, CDR2 FVKESK, per germline. J lost 4 bases, V lost 1 base, and 8 bases had no gene match. This CDR3 comprises 16 residues.

This clone came up once. The chain's CDR3 is CASSLDVSGYEQYF. The CDR3 coding sequence is TGTGCCAGCAGCTTAGACGTTAGCGGGTACGAGCAGTACTTC. This chain uses TRBV7-2 with TRBJ2-7, with 7 positions matching TRBD2. The CDR3 contains 14 residues. CDR1 and CDR2 (germline): SGHTA, FQGNSA. V was pared by 1 base and J by 4 bases, with 4 bases of the junction left unmatched.

The CDR3 sequence: CASSQISVGVISTDTQYF. Written as DNA, the CDR3 is TGCGCCAGCAGCCAGATAAGTGTCGGGGTGATAAGTACAGATACGCAGTATTTT. This sequence joins TRBV4-1 and TRBJ2-3; TRBD2 is a possible D gene (5 bases). Germline CDR1 MGHRA, CDR2 YSYEKL. The CDR3 loop spans 18 amino acids. V was shortened by 3 bases and J by 3 bases, with 22 bases between the two germline ends.

The V call is TRBV7-2, the J call TRBJ1-2; 9 bases line up with TRBD1. CDR1 is SGHTA and CDR2 is FQGNSA in the germline V gene. Trimming cost V 2 bases and J 4 bases; bases outside gene matches: 5. CDR3 length: 15 residues. The CDR3 region is CASSLQGQGLYGYTF. The CDR3 nucleotides read TGTGCCAGCAGCTTACAGGGACAGGGACTCTATGGCTACACCTTC.

This clone was seen at least ten times. This CDR3 is CASSTGNTGVEQYF. CDR3 in DNA: TGTGCCAGCAGTACGGGTAATACAGGGGTCGAGCAGTACTTC. The V call is TRBV6-6, the J call TRBJ2-7, with TRBD1 identical over 7 bases. The V gene's germline CDR1 is MNHNY and CDR2 SVGAGI (reference sequence). Unmatched junction bases numbered 10, after V lost 5 bases and J lost 6 bases. The length of the CDR3 is 14 residues.

Written as DNA, the CDR3 is TGTGCCAGCAGTTACTCATCGGGGAGCGAGCAGTACTTC. Encoded protein: CASSYSSGSEQYF. The V gene is TRBV6-5, the J gene TRBJ2-7, with D maybe TRBD2 (5 bases). The germline V gene has CDR1 MNHEY and CDR2 SVGAGI. The CDR3 contains 13 residues. V lost 0 bases and J lost 6, with 9 bases in between.

This clone appeared a few times. The chain couples TRBV21-1 to TRBJ2-7; the table gives TRBD2 as D, unverified against the DNA. TRBV21-1 is a known pseudogene. This CDR3 has 11 amino acids. CDR3 nucleotide sequence: TGTGCCAGCGCTATCGGGACTAAGCAGTACTTC. Translating gives CASAIGTKQYF.

This clone was recorded only once. J is TRBJ2-1 and V is TRBV27, with TRBD1 matching over 7 bases. The CDR3 is 16 residues long. Germline V lookup: CDR1 MNHEY, CDR2 SMNVEV (reference sequence). Trimming took 3 bases from V and 5 from J; bases not matched to a gene: 10. The DNA of the CDR3 is TGTGCCAGCAGTTTGTTTTATGTGGGGACAGACAATGAGCAGTTCTTC. This codes for CASSLFYVGTDNEQFF.

This clone was found once. The chain joins TRBV5-4 to TRBJ2-7, with D tentatively TRBD1 (6 bases). Germline CDR1 is SGHNT and CDR2 is YYREEE (reference sequence). Trimming took 4 bases from V and 4 from J, leaving 15 bases between them. This CDR3 is 14 amino acids long. CDR3 protein: CASSDDGQIYEQYF. In DNA, the CDR3 is TGTGCCAGCAGCGACGATGGACAGATTTACGAGCAGTACTTC. Looking up the rest from reference TRBV5-4 and TRBJ2-7 gives the full variable domain: ETGVTQSPTHLIKTRGQQVTLRCSSQSGHNTVSWYQQALGQGPQFIFQYYREEENGRGNFPPRFSGLQFPNYSSELNVNALELDDSALYLCASSDDGQIYEQYFGPGTRLTVT.